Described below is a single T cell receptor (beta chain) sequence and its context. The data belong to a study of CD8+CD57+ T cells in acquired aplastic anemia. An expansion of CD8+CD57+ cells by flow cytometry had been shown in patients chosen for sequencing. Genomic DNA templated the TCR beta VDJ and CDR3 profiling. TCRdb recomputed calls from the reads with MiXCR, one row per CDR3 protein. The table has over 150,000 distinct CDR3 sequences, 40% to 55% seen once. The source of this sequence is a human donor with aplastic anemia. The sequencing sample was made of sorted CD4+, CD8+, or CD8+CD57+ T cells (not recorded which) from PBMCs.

CDR3 protein: CASSLLLGQDRNTIYF. The CDR3, as DNA: TGTGCCAGCAGCTTATTACTGGGACAGGACAGAAACACCATATATTTT. The chain uses TRBV7-8 and TRBJ1-3; 8 bases map to TRBD1. The germline V gene encodes CDR1 SGHVS and CDR2 FQNEAQ. This CDR3 has 16 amino acids. Trimming removed 2 bases from V and 5 bases from J; junction bases left unmatched: 8. The complete variable domain, with remaining parts taken from reference TRBV7-8 and TRBJ1-3, reads GAGVSQSPRYKVAKRGQDVALRCDPISGHVSLFWYQQALGQGPEFLTYFQNEAQLDKSGLPSDRFFAERPEGSVSTLKIQRTQQEDSAVYLCASSLLLGQDRNTIYFGEGSWLTVV.